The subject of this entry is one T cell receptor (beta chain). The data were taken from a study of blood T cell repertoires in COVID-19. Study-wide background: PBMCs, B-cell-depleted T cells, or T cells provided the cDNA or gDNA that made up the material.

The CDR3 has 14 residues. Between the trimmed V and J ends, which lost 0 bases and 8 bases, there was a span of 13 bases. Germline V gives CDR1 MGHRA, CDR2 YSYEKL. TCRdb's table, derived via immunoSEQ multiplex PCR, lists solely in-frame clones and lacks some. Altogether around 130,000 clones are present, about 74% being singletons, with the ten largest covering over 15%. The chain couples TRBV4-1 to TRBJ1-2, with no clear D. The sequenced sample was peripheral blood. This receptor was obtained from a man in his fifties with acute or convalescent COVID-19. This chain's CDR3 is CASSQEAGRGGYTF. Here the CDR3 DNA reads TGCGCCAGCAGCCAAGAGGCAGGACGCGGGGGCTACACCTTC.